This TCR beta chain was found in a study of naive and memory T cell subsets. Study-wide findings and caveats: In naive cells, over 90% of TCR sequences were seen only once. Possibly reflecting memory cells re-expressing CD45RA, a few larger clonotypes occurred in naive repertoires, especially CD8.

Two oligonucleotides, mixed equimolar, formed the beta constant-region primer covering TRBC1 and TRBC2. The ligated cDNA underwent four PCR rounds using SP2 and nested alpha and beta constant-region primers. Ligation attached a single-stranded oligonucleotide with a 12-nucleotide UMI and the SP2 primer to the cDNA 3' end. A single record per CDR3 protein comes from TCRdb applying MiXCR to the UMI-ligation and nested PCR reads. The sample contains over 130,000 distinct CDR3 sequences, about 20% of which appear only once. Details on this clonotype: The antigen is not known.

Germline values: CDR1 GTSNPN, CDR2 SVGIG (reference sequence). The CDR3 is 12 amino acids. V was pared by 4 bases and J by 10 bases, with 7 bases of the junction left unmatched. This receptor was obtained from a human donor in good health. This rearrangement joins TRBV30 to TRBJ2-1; 7 bases align to TRBD2. The sequencing sample was made of naive CD8+ T cells from blood. The CDR3 protein is CAWMEWGGEQFF. Written as DNA, the CDR3 is TGTGCCTGGATGGAATGGGGAGGGGAGCAGTTCTTC. Filled out from reference TRBV30 and TRBJ2-1, the complete variable domain reads SQTIHQWPATLVQPVGSPLSLECTVEGTSNPNLYWYRQAAGRGLQLLFYSVGIGQISSEVPQNLSASRPQDRQFILSSKKLLLSDSGFYLCAWMEWGGEQFFGPGTRLTVL.